This entry features one T cell receptor (beta chain) sequence. The sample is drawn from a study of CD8+ T cells in alopecia areata. Indicated treatment: oral pan-JAK inhibitor, 5-10 mg twice daily. Extraction of RNA preceded its reverse transcription into cDNA, which served as the sequencing template. Data came from immunoSEQ multiplex PCR; TCRdb stores just in-frame clones and leaves some out. The sample consists of 250,000 to 350,000 clones, about 60% of them appearing once. CDR3 size: 15 residues. Germline lookup yields CDR1 LGHNA and CDR2 YNFKEQ. The ends were cut back, 0 bases at V and 1 base at J, with 9 bases in the middle.

The V and J genes are TRBV4-2 and TRBJ1-2; D call uncertain. The TCR originated in a human donor with alopecia areata. The starting material was CD4+ T cells sorted from blood, obtained around week 54, from a patient treated with tofacitinib. CDR3 nucleotide sequence: TGTGCCAGCAGCCAAGATCCCAGCTATAACTATGGCTACACCTTC. It encodes CASSQDPSYNYGYTF.